This TCR beta chain was sequenced during a study of shared clonotypes between healthy human individuals. Background on the study: Every donor yielded three CD4 naive, three CD4 memory, two CD8 naive and one CD8 memory plate.

With regard to this clone: Its antigen is currently unknown.

The table came from immunoSEQ multiplex PCR; TCRdb's copy has only in-frame clones and leaves some out. This sample carries roughly 2.1 million clones, approximately 94% of them seen once, and the ten largest clones take approximately 1.7%. Study-level findings and limits: Genetic and exposure-history diversity was limited by the small donor number. Sequencing depth was predicted to influence how clonotypes are shared among donors.

Terminally differentiated effector memory CD45RA+ cells were left out of the naive CD8 fraction, which was CD45RO-negative and positively selected for CCR7. Germline assignment: CDR1 ENHRY and CDR2 SYGVKD. This CDR3 has 12 amino acids. Between the trimmed V and J ends, which lost 5 bases and 6 bases, there was a span of 9 bases. V and J are TRBV10-3 and TRBJ2-3; D is ambiguous. Input material: naive CD8+ T cells from PBMCs. This TCR was sampled from a man aged 18-30 years in good health. Some clones in this sample may be carry-over from other donors' samples. DNA of the CDR3: TGTGCCATCAGTCCTATGGTCGATACGCAGTATTTT. This sequence encodes CAISPMVDTQYF.